What follows are 29 T cell receptor beta chains derived from one specimen sequenced in a study of cytotoxic CD8 clonotypes in ibrutinib-treated CLL. Produced via immunoSEQ multiplex PCR; TCRdb's table is partial and in-frame only. The profile shows some 200,000 clones, around 72% of them singletons. The sequencing used PBMCs, collected after 24 months of ibrutinib treatment. The receptors shown here come from a human donor with chronic lymphocytic leukemia.

The chain uses TRBV5-6 and TRBJ2-1; D not resolved. The V end lost 0 bases, the J end lost 5 bases, and 15 bases lay between the germline ends. Germline CDR1 SGHDT, CDR2 YYEEEE. The CDR3 consists of 16 residues. CDR3 sequence reads: CASSLDLSPKHNEQFF. DNA for the CDR3: TGTGCCAGCAGCTTGGATCTCAGTCCTAAACACAATGAGCAGTTCTTC.

The chain joins TRBV7-2 to TRBJ2-7, with 9 bases fitting TRBD1. Germline CDR1 SGHTA, CDR2 FQGNSA. This CDR3 comprises 14 residues. The V segment lost 3 bases and the J segment 1 base; nucleotides outside the gene matches: 1. The CDR3 nucleotides read TGTGCCAGCAGCTTCGGGACAGGGTCCTACGAGCAGTACTTC. Protein sequence: CASSFGTGSYEQYF.

This clone has more than one count but fewer than ten. V and J are TRBV7-2 and TRBJ2-7; TRBD2 is a possible D gene (6 bases). The CDR3 contains 13 residues. V lost 4 bases to trimming and J lost 4 bases, with 11 bases between them. The germline gives CDR1 SGHTA, CDR2 FQGNSA. CDR3 in DNA: TGTGCCAGCAGCTCGCACGGGAGTTACGAGCAGTACTTC. This encodes CASSSHGSYEQYF.

This rearrangement joins TRBV5-1 to TRBJ2-3, with D hard to call. The CDR3 extends over 12 amino acids. The germline V and J ends were trimmed by 3 bases and 0 bases, with 2 bases remaining between them. Germline CDR1 SGHRS, CDR2 YFSETQ. This chain's CDR3 is CASSYSTDTQYF. The CDR3 DNA sequence: TGCGCCAGCAGCTATAGCACAGATACGCAGTATTTT.

The chain employs TRBV27 and TRBJ1-2; maybe TRBD1 (6 bases). Germline loops: CDR1 MNHEY, CDR2 SMNVEV (reference sequence). The V end lost 0 bases, the J end lost 3 bases, and 20 bases lay between the germline ends. This CDR3 is built from 18 residues. CDR3 DNA: TGTGCCAGCAGTTTATCCTGGGGCGGCAGGGGTAAGGACTATGGCTACACCTTC. Protein sequence: CASSLSWGGRGKDYGYTF.

The chain employs TRBV2 and TRBJ2-5, with TRBD1 as a possible D gene (5 bases). The germline V and J ends were trimmed by 4 bases and 5 bases, with 11 bases remaining between them. Germline-derived CDR1 and CDR2 are SNHLY and FYNNEI. This CDR3 contains 13 residues. CDR3 amino acids: CASSVGLGETQYF. The DNA of the CDR3 is TGTGCCAGCAGTGTGGGGCTAGGGGAGACCCAGTACTTC.

This chain connects TRBV30 to TRBJ1-1; no reliable D call. V lost 0 bases, J lost 1 base, and 6 bases lay in between. This CDR3 comprises 13 residues. Germline V CDR1 and CDR2: GTSNPN, SVGIG (reference sequence). DNA for the CDR3: TGTGCCTGGAGTGTTACAGCGAACACTGAAGCTTTCTTT. It encodes CAWSVTANTEAFF.

The gene calls are TRBV7-6 and TRBJ2-3, with D unclear. Germline V gene lookup returns CDR1 SGHVS and CDR2 FNYEAQ. Trimming shortened V by 3 bases and J by 5 bases, and 9 bases separated the two germline ends. The CDR3 runs to 13 residues. Here the CDR3 reads CASSFKQVDTQYF. In DNA, the CDR3 is TGTGCCAGCAGCTTTAAGCAAGTAGATACGCAGTATTTT.

J is TRBJ2-3 and V is TRBV7-2; D is tentatively TRBD1 or TRBD2 (5 bases each). V dropped 3 bases and J dropped 0 bases, with 19 bases sitting between them. From germline, CDR1 is SGHTA and CDR2 FQGNSA. The CDR3 is 18 amino acids. The CDR3, as DNA: TGTGCCAGCAGCTTGTTGAATCCGGGGCATATTAGCACAGATACGCAGTATTTT. Protein sequence: CASSLLNPGHISTDTQYF.

The rearrangement joins TRBV6-1 to TRBJ2-7; D not resolved. The ends were cut back, 0 bases at V and 6 bases at J, with 6 bases in the middle. The CDR3 is 12 amino acids. Germline V gives CDR1 MNHNS, CDR2 SASEGT. CDR3 region: CASSEAWVEQYF. In DNA, the CDR3 is TGTGCCAGCAGTGAAGCGTGGGTCGAGCAGTACTTC.

The chain joins TRBV11-1 to TRBJ2-7; the match to TRBD1 covers 9 bases. Germline V gene lookup returns CDR1 SGHAT and CDR2 FQDESV (reference sequence). V was pared by 4 bases and J by 4 bases, with 8 bases of the junction left unmatched. This CDR3 region has 15 residues. This chain's CDR3 is CASSWDRAYDYEQYF. In nucleotides, the CDR3 is TGTGCCAGCAGCTGGGACAGGGCCTACGATTACGAGCAGTACTTC.

V is TRBV5-1 and J is TRBJ2-7; D may be TRBD2 (5 bases). In germline, CDR1 is SGHRS, CDR2 YFSETQ. V gave up 6 bases and J gave up 3 bases, with 19 bases separating them. The CDR3 spans 15 residues. The CDR3: CASTPSGPPYYEQYF. The CDR3 bases are TGCGCCAGCACTCCGAGCGGCCCTCCATACTACGAGCAGTACTTC.

J is TRBJ2-7 and V is TRBV6-5, with D perhaps TRBD1 or TRBD2 (7 bases each). The CDR3 is 15 amino acids. Germline loops: CDR1 MNHEY, CDR2 SVGAGI. Trimming removed 2 bases at V and 9 bases at J, with 20 bases between. The chain's CDR3 is CASSYADREGVGQYF. The DNA for the CDR3 is TGTGCCAGCAGTTACGCAGACAGGGAGGGAGTGGGGCAGTACTTC.

V is TRBV7-8 and J is TRBJ1-5; 8 bases align to TRBD1. The CDR3 is 15 amino acids. Germline loops: CDR1 SGHVS, CDR2 FQNEAQ. After removal of 4 bases from V and 2 bases from J, the junction contained 4 bases not matched to a gene. The DNA of the CDR3 is TGTGCCAGCAGCTCCGGACAGGGCGGCAATCAGCCCCAGCATTTT. Residues: CASSSGQGGNQPQHF.

The V and J genes are TRBV7-9 and TRBJ2-1; a possible D gene is TRBD2 (6 bases). CDR3 length: 16 residues. CDR1 and CDR2 from the germline V gene are SEHNR and FQNEAQ (reference sequence). V lost 2 bases to trimming and J lost 4 bases, with 15 bases between them. Here the CDR3 DNA reads TGTGCCAGCAGCTTAAGGCCGGGAGAGTTATACAATGAGCAGTTCTTC. As protein: CASSLRPGELYNEQFF.

The chain joins TRBV5-5 to TRBJ1-4; D might be TRBD1 (5 bases). Trimming pared 4 bases from V and 7 bases from J, leaving 17 bases between. The CDR3 totals 15 residues. CDR1 and CDR2 (germline): SGHKS, YYEKEE (reference sequence). This CDR3 is CASSVGLAGGEKLFF. The CDR3 DNA reads TGTGCCAGCAGCGTAGGGCTCGCCGGGGGTGAAAAACTGTTTTTT.

The chain employs TRBV5-5 and TRBJ2-1; D remains unclear. Germline-derived CDR1 and CDR2 are SGHKS and YYEKEE (reference sequence). The CDR3 contains 12 residues. The V and J ends lost 0 bases and 9 bases respectively, with 7 bases between them. The CDR3 coding sequence is TGTGCCAGCAGCTTGGTCCCGGGTGAGCAGTTCTTC. Its translation: CASSLVPGEQFF.

The chain joins TRBV2 to TRBJ2-2, with TRBD2 identical over 7 bases. Germline lookup yields CDR1 SNHLY and CDR2 FYNNEI. With 4 bases clipped from V and 1 base from J, the junction kept 3 bases outside the gene matches. The CDR3 is made up of 15 amino acids. CDR3 sequence: CASSALARNTGELFF. The DNA for the CDR3 is TGTGCCAGCAGTGCACTAGCGAGGAACACCGGGGAGCTGTTTTTT.

The CDR3: CASSSGQGWTGELFF. In nucleotides, the CDR3 is TGTGCCAGTAGCTCGGGACAGGGATGGACCGGGGAGCTGTTTTTT. The rearrangement joins TRBV19 to TRBJ2-2, with 9 bases that match TRBD1. The germline V gene encodes CDR1 LNHDA and CDR2 SQIVND (reference sequence). The CDR3 length is 15 residues. Trimming cost V 6 bases and J 5 bases; bases outside gene matches: 7. The whole variable domain, filled in from reference TRBV19 and TRBJ2-2, reads DGGITQSPKYLFRKEGQNVTLSCEQNLNHDAMYWYRQDPGQGLRLIYYSQIVNDFQKGDIAEGYSVSREKKESFPLTVTSAQKNPTAFYLCASSSGQGWTGELFFGEGSRLTVL.

The chain recombines TRBV19 with TRBJ2-5; D possibly matches TRBD1 or TRBD2 (6 bases each). In germline, CDR1 is LNHDA, CDR2 SQIVND (reference sequence). Deletions cut 4 bases from V and 3 bases from J, with 12 bases between. The CDR3 extends over 14 amino acids. The CDR3 DNA follows: TGTGCCAGTAGTAGAAGGGGGGCGGAAGAGACCCAGTACTTC. It encodes CASSRRGAEETQYF.

The chain is built from TRBV28 and TRBJ2-1; D is undetermined. The CDR3 is 11 residues long. The ends were cut back, 5 bases at V and 6 bases at J, with 5 bases in the middle. Germline V gene lookup returns CDR1 MDHEN and CDR2 SYDVKM. In DNA, the CDR3 is TGTGCCAGCAGTCTCCGCAATGAGCAGTTCTTC. Its protein is CASSLRNEQFF. The full variable domain, completed using reference TRBV28 and TRBJ2-1, is DVKVTQSSRYLVKRTGEKVFLECVQDMDHENMFWYRQDPGLGLRLIYFSYDVKMKEKGDIPEGYSVSREKKERFSLILESASTNQTSMYLCASSLRNEQFFGPGTRLTVL.

The CDR3: CASIPLLPGVNTEAFF. The CDR3 region has the DNA TGTGCCAGCATCCCACTACTTCCGGGGGTGAACACTGAAGCTTTCTTT. The gene calls are TRBV11-2 and TRBJ1-1; possibly TRBD1 for D (5 bases). This CDR3 has 16 amino acids. The germline gives CDR1 SGHAT, CDR2 FQNNGV. V was shortened by 7 bases and J by 0 bases, with 18 bases between the two germline ends.

J is TRBJ2-7 and V is TRBV5-6; 8 bases fit TRBD1. CDR1 is SGHDT and CDR2 is YYEEEE in the germline V gene. The CDR3 consists of 15 residues. V lost 3 bases, J lost 6 bases, and 11 bases stayed unmatched. The CDR3 region has the DNA TGTGCCAGCAGCTGGCGGACAGGGAATGTATTCGAGCAGTACTTC. Its protein is CASSWRTGNVFEQYF.

This sequence joins TRBV6-5 and TRBJ2-5; TRBD2 matches 7 bases. Germline loops: CDR1 MNHEY, CDR2 SVGAGI. V was clipped by 0 bases and J by 5 bases; unmatched bases: 6. There are 15 residues in the CDR3. This CDR3 is CASSYSLAEAETQYF. CDR3 sequence (DNA): TGTGCCAGCAGTTACTCGCTAGCGGAGGCTGAGACCCAGTACTTC.

The rearrangement uses TRBV2 and TRBJ1-1; 8 bases align to TRBD1. The junction had 4 bases not matched to a gene; V was cut back by 7 bases and J by 3 bases. The CDR3 sequence is 13 residues long. Germline V gene data show CDR1 as SNHLY and CDR2 as FYNNEI. CDR3 DNA: TGTGCCAGCACCGCAGGGGGCTACACTGAAGCTTTCTTT. This codes for CASTAGGYTEAFF.

This clone was picked up a small number of times. The chain recombines TRBV6-5 with TRBJ2-2; D unclear. Trimming stripped 8 bases from V and 0 bases from J, with 7 bases between. The CDR3 is made up of 13 amino acids. Germline CDR1 and CDR2: MNHEY and SVGAGI. The CDR3, as DNA: TGTGCCAGCTTTGGTCCGAACACCGGGGAGCTGTTTTTT. Translating gives CASFGPNTGELFF.

The J gene is TRBJ1-4, the V gene TRBV18; no clear D. The germline V gene has CDR1 KGHSH and CDR2 LQKENI. The V gene lost 3 bases and the J gene lost 0 bases, with 11 bases spanning the gap. This CDR3 is 16 amino acids long. The CDR3 DNA follows: TGTGCCAGCTCACCTCCCGGCAGTGCAACTAATGAAAAACTGTTTTTT. Encoded protein: CASSPPGSATNEKLFF.

The chain combines TRBV4-1 with TRBJ1-2; TRBD1 is a possible D gene (6 bases). The CDR3 contains 16 residues. V gave up 1 base and J gave up 4 bases, with 16 bases separating them. Germline CDR1 is MGHRA and CDR2 is YSYEKL. The CDR3 here is CASSQVPRQELYGYTF. The DNA for the CDR3 is TGCGCCAGCAGCCAAGTCCCGAGACAGGAGCTCTATGGCTACACCTTC.

The chain links TRBV7-9 to TRBJ2-3; a possible D gene is TRBD2 (6 bases). Germline V gene data show CDR1 as SEHNR and CDR2 as FQNEAQ (reference sequence). The CDR3 extends over 14 amino acids. The germline V and J ends were trimmed by 0 bases and 6 bases, with 10 bases remaining between them. This chain's CDR3 is CASSLAGGSDTQYF. CDR3 DNA sequence: TGTGCCAGCAGCTTAGCGGGAGGTTCGGATACGCAGTATTTT. Drawing the rest from reference TRBV7-9 and TRBJ2-3, the complete variable domain is DTGVSQNPRHKITKRGQNVTFRCDPISEHNRLYWYRQTLGQGPEFLTYFQNEAQLEKSRLLSDRFSAERPKGSFSTLEIQRTEQGDSAMYLCASSLAGGSDTQYFGPGTRLTVL.